Listed below are T cell receptor beta chains from one sample, sequenced in a study of blood T cell repertoires in COVID-19. Using immunoSEQ multiplex PCR, the repertoire was profiled, and TCRdb retains in-frame clones only, with some absent. This table holds some 300,000 clones, 89% found once. What was sequenced was PBMCs or T cells enriched from blood (not recorded which). The source is a woman aged 30 to 39 who had recovered from COVID-19. Each CDR3 is given with its conserved first and last residue. Fields, in order: D gene, clone size, V gene, CDR3 protein. The D gene is left open where the match is weak. The size field is filled for only some rows; it gives once, few, many or a size class.

D gene: NA; clone size: NA; V gene: TRBV5-1; CDR3 protein: CASSLGQGDTQYF
D gene: NA; clone size: NA; V gene: TRBV27; CDR3 protein: CASSYRQIKNIQYF
D gene: NA; clone size: NA; V gene: TRBV5-5; CDR3 protein: CASSLGGPDKKNTEAFF
D gene: TRBD1; clone size: NA; V gene: TRBV7-9; CDR3 protein: CASSLGQGSGNTIYF
D gene: NA; clone size: NA; V gene: TRBV10-2; CDR3 protein: CASAGFGYTEAFF
D gene: NA; clone size: few; V gene: TRBV3-1/TRBV3-2; CDR3 protein: CASSPSNTGNYGYTF
D gene: TRBD2; clone size: once; V gene: TRBV5-5; CDR3 protein: CASSRGTSGLSYNEQFF
D gene: TRBD2; clone size: NA; V gene: TRBV5-1; CDR3 protein: CASMGSGSSYNEQFF
D gene: NA; clone size: NA; V gene: TRBV27; CDR3 protein: CASSSAGKNYGYTF
D gene: NA; clone size: NA; V gene: TRBV7-9; CDR3 protein: CASSLGEAGAYGYTF
D gene: NA; clone size: NA; V gene: TRBV5-5; CDR3 protein: CASSLGAIPNTGELFF
D gene: TRBD1; clone size: NA; V gene: TRBV3-1/TRBV3-2; CDR3 protein: CASSLQGAYYGYTF
D gene: TRBD1; clone size: NA; V gene: TRBV20-1; CDR3 protein: CSAMTGYEQYF
D gene: TRBD1; clone size: NA; V gene: TRBV2; CDR3 protein: CASKRDRGAEKLFF
D gene: NA; clone size: NA; V gene: TRBV2; CDR3 protein: CASRLDGLLVGYTF
D gene: TRBD1; clone size: NA; V gene: TRBV2; CDR3 protein: CASRHRGLGTEAFF
D gene: TRBD1; clone size: NA; V gene: TRBV30; CDR3 protein: CAWSITGGADTQYF
D gene: NA; clone size: NA; V gene: TRBV6-2/TRBV6-3; CDR3 protein: CASSYPFNNYEQYF